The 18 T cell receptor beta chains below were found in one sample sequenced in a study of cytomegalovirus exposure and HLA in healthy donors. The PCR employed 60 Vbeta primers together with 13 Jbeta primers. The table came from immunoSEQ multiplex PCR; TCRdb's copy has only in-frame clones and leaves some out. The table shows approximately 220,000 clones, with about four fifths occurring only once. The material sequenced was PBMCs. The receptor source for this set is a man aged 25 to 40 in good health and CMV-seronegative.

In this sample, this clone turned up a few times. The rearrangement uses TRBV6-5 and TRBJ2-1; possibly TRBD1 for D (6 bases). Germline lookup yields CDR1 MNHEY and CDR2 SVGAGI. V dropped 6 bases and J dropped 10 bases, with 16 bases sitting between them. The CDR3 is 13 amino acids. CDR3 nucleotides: TGTGCCAGCAGATTGGACGTAAGGGGGGAGCAGTTCTTC. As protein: CASRLDVRGEQFF.

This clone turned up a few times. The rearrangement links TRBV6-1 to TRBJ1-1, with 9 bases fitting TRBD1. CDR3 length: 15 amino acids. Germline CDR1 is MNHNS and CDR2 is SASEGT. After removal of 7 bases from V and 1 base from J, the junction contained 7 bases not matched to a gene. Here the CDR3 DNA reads TGTGCCAGCACCCTGGACAGGGGCGGGAACACTGAAGCTTTCTTT. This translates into CASTLDRGGNTEAFF.

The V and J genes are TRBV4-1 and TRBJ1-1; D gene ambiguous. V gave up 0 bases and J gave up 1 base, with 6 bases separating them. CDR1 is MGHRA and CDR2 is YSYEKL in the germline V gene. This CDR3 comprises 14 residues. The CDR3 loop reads CASSQENRNTEAFF. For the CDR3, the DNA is TGCGCCAGCAGCCAAGAAAATAGGAACACTGAAGCTTTCTTT.

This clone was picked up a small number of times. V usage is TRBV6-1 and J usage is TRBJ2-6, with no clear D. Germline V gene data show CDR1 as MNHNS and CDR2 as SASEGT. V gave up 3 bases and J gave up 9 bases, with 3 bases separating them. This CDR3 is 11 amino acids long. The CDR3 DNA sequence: TGTGCCAGCAGTGAGTACAACGTCCTGACTTTC. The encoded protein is CASSEYNVLTF.

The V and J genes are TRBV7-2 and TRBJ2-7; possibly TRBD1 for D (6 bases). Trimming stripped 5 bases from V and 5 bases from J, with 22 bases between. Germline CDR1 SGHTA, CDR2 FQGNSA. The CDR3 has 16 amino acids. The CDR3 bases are TGTGCCAGCAGCCGGGAACCGGGACAATTTCCCCACGAGCAGTACTTC. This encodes CASSREPGQFPHEQYF.

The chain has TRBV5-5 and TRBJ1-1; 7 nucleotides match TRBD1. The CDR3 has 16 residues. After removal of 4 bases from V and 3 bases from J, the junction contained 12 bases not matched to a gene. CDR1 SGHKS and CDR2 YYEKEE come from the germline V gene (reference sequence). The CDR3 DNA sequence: TGTGCCAGCAGCCCCCGCCTTACAGGGGCGGACACTGAAGCTTTCTTT. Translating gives CASSPRLTGADTEAFF.

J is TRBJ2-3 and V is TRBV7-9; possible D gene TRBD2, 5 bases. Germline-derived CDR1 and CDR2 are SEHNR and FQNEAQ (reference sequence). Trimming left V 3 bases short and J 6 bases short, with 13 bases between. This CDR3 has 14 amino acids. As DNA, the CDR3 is TGTGCCAGCAGCTTGGAGAGGGCCGAGGATACGCAGTATTTT. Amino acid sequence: CASSLERAEDTQYF.

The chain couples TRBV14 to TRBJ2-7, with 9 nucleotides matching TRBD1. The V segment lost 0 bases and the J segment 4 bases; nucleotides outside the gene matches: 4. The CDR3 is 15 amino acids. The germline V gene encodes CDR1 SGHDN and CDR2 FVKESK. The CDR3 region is CASSQEGTGSYEQYF. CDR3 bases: TGTGCCAGCAGCCAAGAGGGGACAGGGAGTTACGAGCAGTACTTC.

CDR3 bases: TGTGCCAGTAGGGACAGTTCTGGGGCCAACGTCCTGACTTTC. This encodes CASRDSSGANVLTF. The V and J genes are TRBV19 and TRBJ2-6; a weak D match, TRBD1 (6 bases). The CDR3 length is 14 residues. Germline loops: CDR1 LNHDA, CDR2 SQIVND (reference sequence). V gave up 6 bases and J gave up 1 base, with 7 bases separating them.

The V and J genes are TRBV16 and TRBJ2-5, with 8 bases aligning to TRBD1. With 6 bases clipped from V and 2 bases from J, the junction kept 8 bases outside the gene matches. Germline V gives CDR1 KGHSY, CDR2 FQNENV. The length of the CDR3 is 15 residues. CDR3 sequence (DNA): TGTGCCAGCAGTCGATTGACAGGGGTTCAAGAGACCCAGTACTTC. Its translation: CASSRLTGVQETQYF.

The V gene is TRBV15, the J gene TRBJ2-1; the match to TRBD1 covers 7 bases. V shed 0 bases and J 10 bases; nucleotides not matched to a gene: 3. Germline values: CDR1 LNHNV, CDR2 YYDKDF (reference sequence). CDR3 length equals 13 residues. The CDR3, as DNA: TGTGCCACCAGCAGAGAAGAGGACAGGGAGCAGTTCTTC. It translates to CATSREEDREQFF.

CDR3 sequence: CASSATGTTYEQYF. The DNA for the CDR3 is TGTGCCAGCAGCGCGACAGGGACCACCTACGAGCAGTACTTC. This sequence joins TRBV9 and TRBJ2-7, with 7 bases aligning to TRBD1. Germline lookup yields CDR1 SGDLS and CDR2 YYNGEE. Germline trimming cut 3 bases from V and 2 bases from J; bases unmatched to any gene: 5. The CDR3 consists of 14 residues.

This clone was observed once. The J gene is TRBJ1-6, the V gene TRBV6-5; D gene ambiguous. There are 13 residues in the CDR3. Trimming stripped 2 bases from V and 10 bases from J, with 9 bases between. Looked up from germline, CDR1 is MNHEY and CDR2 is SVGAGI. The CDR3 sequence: CASSYGGRSPLHF. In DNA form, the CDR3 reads TGTGCCAGCAGTTACGGAGGGCGGTCACCCCTCCACTTT.

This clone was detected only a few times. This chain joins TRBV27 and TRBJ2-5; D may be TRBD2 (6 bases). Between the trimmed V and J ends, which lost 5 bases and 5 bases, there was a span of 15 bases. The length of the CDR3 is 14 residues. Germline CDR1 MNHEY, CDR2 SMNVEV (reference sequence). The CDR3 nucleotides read TGTGCCAGCAGTCGCGAGGCGGGGTATGAGACCCAGTACTTC. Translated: CASSREAGYETQYF.

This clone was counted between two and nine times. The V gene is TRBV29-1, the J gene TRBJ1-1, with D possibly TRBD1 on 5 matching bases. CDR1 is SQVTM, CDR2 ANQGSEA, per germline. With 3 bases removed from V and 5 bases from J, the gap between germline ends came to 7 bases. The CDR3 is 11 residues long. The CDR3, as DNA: TGCAGCGTTGAGGGGGGGACTGAAGCTTTCTTT. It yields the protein CSVEGGTEAFF.

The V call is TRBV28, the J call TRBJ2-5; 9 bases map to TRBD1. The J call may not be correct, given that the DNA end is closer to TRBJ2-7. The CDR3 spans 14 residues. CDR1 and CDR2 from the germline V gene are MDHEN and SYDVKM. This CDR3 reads CASSFDRGNDEQYF. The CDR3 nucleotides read TGTGCCAGCAGTTTCGACAGGGGGAACGACGAGCAGTACTTC.

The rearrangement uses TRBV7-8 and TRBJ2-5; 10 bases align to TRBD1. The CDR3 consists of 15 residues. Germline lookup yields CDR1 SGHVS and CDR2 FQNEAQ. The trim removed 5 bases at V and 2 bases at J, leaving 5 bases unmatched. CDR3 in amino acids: CASSPRTGGQETQYF. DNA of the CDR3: TGTGCCAGCAGCCCGAGGACAGGGGGACAAGAGACCCAGTACTTC.

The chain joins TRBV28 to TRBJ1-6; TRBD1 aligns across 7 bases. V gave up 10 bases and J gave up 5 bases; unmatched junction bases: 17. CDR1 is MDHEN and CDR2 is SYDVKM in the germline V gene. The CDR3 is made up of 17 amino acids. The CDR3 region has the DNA TGTGCCACGAACCAAGGGGGCGGTTCGGTCCATAATTCACCCCTCCACTTT. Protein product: CATNQGGGSVHNSPLHF.